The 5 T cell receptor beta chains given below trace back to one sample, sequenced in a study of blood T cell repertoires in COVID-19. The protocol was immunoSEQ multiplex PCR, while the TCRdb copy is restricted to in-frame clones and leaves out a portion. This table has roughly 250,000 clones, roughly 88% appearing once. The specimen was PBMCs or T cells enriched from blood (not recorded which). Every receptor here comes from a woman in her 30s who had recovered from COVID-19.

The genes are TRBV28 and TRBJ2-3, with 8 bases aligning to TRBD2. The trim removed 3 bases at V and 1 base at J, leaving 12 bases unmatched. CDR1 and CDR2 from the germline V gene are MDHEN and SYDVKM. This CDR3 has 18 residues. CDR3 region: CASSLSLGGGDGTDTQYF. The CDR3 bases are TGTGCCAGCAGTTTGTCCCTCGGGGGGGGCGATGGCACAGATACGCAGTATTTT.

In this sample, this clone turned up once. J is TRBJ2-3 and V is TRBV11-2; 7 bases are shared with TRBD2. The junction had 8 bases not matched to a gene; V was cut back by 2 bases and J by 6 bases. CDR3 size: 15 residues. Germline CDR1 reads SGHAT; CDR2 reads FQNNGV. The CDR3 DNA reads TGTGCCAGCAGCTTACCGGGACTACCCTTGGATACGCAGTATTTT. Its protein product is CASSLPGLPLDTQYF.

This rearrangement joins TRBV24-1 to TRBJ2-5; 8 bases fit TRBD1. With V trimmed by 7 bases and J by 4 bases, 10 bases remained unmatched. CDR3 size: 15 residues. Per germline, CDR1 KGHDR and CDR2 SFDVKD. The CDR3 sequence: CATSSGGSFGETQYF. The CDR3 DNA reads TGTGCCACCAGCTCAGGGGGCTCGTTCGGAGAGACCCAGTACTTC.

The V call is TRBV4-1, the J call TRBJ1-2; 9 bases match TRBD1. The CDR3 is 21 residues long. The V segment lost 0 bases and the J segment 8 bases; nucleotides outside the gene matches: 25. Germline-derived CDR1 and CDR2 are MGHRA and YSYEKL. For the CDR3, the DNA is TGCGCCAGCAGCCAAGATCCTTCACCGTCACGGGGGACAGGGAAGGCTTGGGGCTACACCTTC. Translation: CASSQDPSPSRGTGKAWGYTF.

In DNA, the CDR3 is TGTGCCAGTAGTATGGGGGGAGGGTCGAACACCGGGGAGCTGTTTTTT. This sequence encodes CASSMGGGSNTGELFF. The J gene is TRBJ2-2, the V gene TRBV19, with 7 bases that match TRBD2. This CDR3 is built from 16 residues. The V gene end was trimmed by 3 bases and the J gene end by 0 bases; junction bases not matched to a gene: 4. The germline CDR1 and CDR2 sequences are LNHDA and SQIVND (reference sequence).